Detailed here is one TCR beta chain. Its antigen remains unknown. The sample originates from a study of type 1 regulatory T cells. Study summary: T-allo10 is a Tr1-enriched, alloantigen-specific CD4 T cell product made in vitro.

MiXCR, applied by TCRdb to the reads, yields one record per CDR3 protein. The table lists fewer than 70,000 distinct CDR3 sequences, approximately 64% of them singletons. The source of this sequence is a human donor in good health. Input material: cultured T cells, either the whole culture or a sorted T cell fraction (not recorded which). Described subset: Tr1-enriched cell product generated in vitro against host alloantigens.

The CDR3 spells CASTTLGRTFF. The CDR3 DNA follows: TGTGCCAGCACGACGTTGGGCAGGACGTTCTTC. V usage is TRBV6-6 and J usage is TRBJ2-1; D uncertain. The germline V and J ends were trimmed by 7 bases and 15 bases, with 16 bases remaining between them. This CDR3 has 11 residues. Germline assignment: CDR1 MNHNY and CDR2 SVGAGI (reference sequence).